Listed here are 16 T cell receptor beta chains from one sample, sequenced in a study of T cell responses to AZD1222 COVID-19 vaccine. Libraries were prepared by immunoSEQ multiplex PCR; TCRdb keeps only in-frame clonotypes and omits some of them. The top ten hold 22% of the sample, which has some 86,000 clones, 65% to 85% seen once. The input for sequencing was peripheral blood, taken on day 0 of AZD1222 vaccination. These receptors originate from an adult in good health.

The J gene is TRBJ2-1, the V gene TRBV5-8; 13 positions agree with TRBD2. Germline V lookup: CDR1 SGHTS, CDR2 YDEGEE. V trimming: 3 bases; J trimming: 12 bases; junction bases outside the gene matches: 15. The CDR3 has 17 residues. Here the CDR3 DNA reads TGTGCCAGCAGCTCCGGACGACTAGCGGGGGGCCTCAACCCGCAGTTCTTC. It codes for CASSSGRLAGGLNPQFF.

The chain has TRBV5-4 and TRBJ1-2; TRBD1 matches 11 bases. With V trimmed by 4 bases and J by 2 bases, 4 bases remained unmatched. CDR3 length: 15 residues. The germline gives CDR1 SGHNT, CDR2 YYREEE (reference sequence). Written as DNA, the CDR3 is TGTGCCAGCAGCCCGGGGACAGGGGGAAACTATGGCTACACCTTC. Its protein product is CASSPGTGGNYGYTF.

The chain uses TRBV6-1 and TRBJ2-7; D call uncertain. CDR3 size: 13 residues. Between the trimmed V and J ends, which lost 2 bases and 1 base, there was a span of 6 bases. The germline CDR1 and CDR2 sequences are MNHNS and SASEGT. CDR3 residues: CASSEPYSYEQYF. CDR3 nucleotide sequence: TGTGCCAGCAGTGAACCCTATTCCTACGAGCAGTACTTC.

This clone was counted once. The chain employs TRBV2 and TRBJ1-3; 9 bases are a match to TRBD1. The J segment lost 4 bases and the V segment lost 1 base, leaving 5 bases of the junction unmatched. The CDR3 length is 16 residues. The V gene's germline CDR1 is SNHLY and CDR2 FYNNEI. CDR3 DNA sequence: TGTGCCAGCAGTGAAGGCTGGACAGGGGTAGGAAACACCATATATTTT. This translates into CASSEGWTGVGNTIYF.

V and J are TRBV6-5 and TRBJ2-7; TRBD2 is a possible D gene (5 bases). Germline-derived CDR1 and CDR2 are MNHEY and SVGAGI. Between the trimmed V and J ends, which lost 5 bases and 3 bases, there was a span of 14 bases. The CDR3 extends over 14 amino acids. The CDR3 sequence is CASSQKRALYEQYF. CDR3 coding DNA: TGTGCCAGCAGTCAGAAGAGGGCCCTCTACGAGCAGTACTTC.

This clone has a handful of counts. V usage is TRBV7-8 and J usage is TRBJ1-2; D uncertain. Germline assignment: CDR1 SGHVS and CDR2 FQNEAQ. The CDR3 consists of 14 residues. Trimming left V 5 bases short and J 6 bases short, with 16 bases between. The chain's CDR3 is CASSLGRRRDGYTF. The CDR3 DNA is TGTGCCAGCAGCCTAGGACGAAGACGAGATGGCTACACCTTC. Combining the CDR3 with reference TRBV7-8 and TRBJ1-2 gives the whole variable domain GAGVSQSPRYKVAKRGQDVALRCDPISGHVSLFWYQQALGQGPEFLTYFQNEAQLDKSGLPSDRFFAERPEGSVSTLKIQRTQQEDSAVYLCASSLGRRRDGYTFGSGTRLTVV.

The chain has TRBV2 and TRBJ1-1; the D gene is possibly TRBD1 (5 bases). Trimming shortened V by 3 bases and J by 2 bases, and 7 bases separated the two germline ends. CDR1 is SNHLY, CDR2 FYNNEI, per germline. The CDR3 has 13 residues. The CDR3 is CASSEGPNTEAFF. The DNA for the CDR3 is TGTGCCAGCAGTGAGGGACCTAACACTGAAGCTTTCTTT.

V gene TRBV6-1 combines with J gene TRBJ1-2, with D possibly being TRBD1 (5 bases). This CDR3 has 15 amino acids. Trimming shortened V by 2 bases and J by 3 bases, and 13 bases separated the two germline ends. In germline, CDR1 is MNHNS, CDR2 SASEGT. The CDR3 loop reads CASSERGPGDYGYTF. The CDR3 DNA reads as TGTGCCAGCAGTGAACGGGGACCGGGGGACTATGGCTACACCTTC.

This clone was seen a few times. The chain has TRBV5-1 and TRBJ1-5; D is perhaps TRBD1 (5 bases). The CDR3 extends over 13 amino acids. Germline lookup yields CDR1 SGHRS and CDR2 YFSETQ. Trimming cost V 3 bases and J 6 bases, with 10 bases left between them. The CDR3 nucleotides are TGCGCCAGCAGCTCCACAGGAAGTCAGCCCCAGCATTTT. It yields the protein CASSSTGSQPQHF. Based on the CDR3 plus reference TRBV5-1 and TRBJ1-5, the full variable domain is KAGVTQTPRYLIKTRGQQVTLSCSPISGHRSVSWYQQTPGQGLQFLFEYFSETQRNKGNFPGRFSGRQFSNSRSEMNVSTLELGDSALYLCASSSTGSQPQHFGDGTRLSIL.

This clone was found once. This chain links TRBV2 with TRBJ1-2, with D maybe TRBD1 (5 bases). The CDR3 extends over 12 amino acids. V lost 4 bases and J 14 bases, leaving 17 bases between the germline ends. Per germline, CDR1 SNHLY and CDR2 FYNNEI. The CDR3 DNA follows: TGTGCCAGCAGTGCCAACGGAGCAGGGCTAACCTTC. Protein product: CASSANGAGLTF. Full variable domain (outside the CDR3, taken from reference TRBV2 and TRBJ1-2): EPEVTQTPSHQVTQMGQEVILRCVPISNHLYFYWYRQILGQKVEFLVSFYNNEISEKSEIFDDQFSVERPDGSNFTLKIRSTKLEDSAMYFCASSANGAGLTFGSGTRLTVV.

The chain joins TRBV6-5 to TRBJ1-2; D is undetermined. The V and J ends lost 6 bases and 2 bases respectively, with 10 bases between them. The CDR3 contains 13 residues. Germline V lookup: CDR1 MNHEY, CDR2 SVGAGI. The CDR3 DNA reads TGTGCCAGCAGCAACCTGGCAAACTATGGCTACACCTTC. Encoded protein: CASSNLANYGYTF.

This clone occurred once. The chain is built from TRBV7-9 and TRBJ1-2; 7 bases are shared with TRBD1. There are 14 residues in the CDR3. V trimming: 6 bases; J trimming: 4 bases; junction bases outside the gene matches: 8. Germline loops: CDR1 SEHNR, CDR2 FQNEAQ (reference sequence). The CDR3 sequence: CASRPAGQFYGYTF. The CDR3 bases are TGTGCCAGCAGACCGGCGGGACAGTTCTATGGCTACACCTTC.

This clone was seen more than once but under ten times. The chain carries TRBV12-3 or TRBV12-4 and TRBJ1-1; D gene ambiguous. The CDR3 contains 12 residues. Deletions cut 2 bases from V and 6 bases from J, with 7 bases between. CDR3 sequence: CASSLPRAEAFF. CDR3 bases: TGTGCCAGCAGTTTACCGAGGGCTGAAGCTTTCTTT.

This clone was recorded only once. The rearrangement uses TRBV30 and TRBJ2-1, with D possibly TRBD2 on 5 matching bases. V lost 0 bases to trimming and J lost 5 bases, with 8 bases between them. Germline V gene data show CDR1 as GTSNPN and CDR2 as SVGIG (reference sequence). The CDR3 is 13 amino acids. The CDR3 DNA reads TGTGCCTGGAGTGTCGGACTCGACAATGAGCAGTTCTTC. As protein: CAWSVGLDNEQFF.

The J gene is TRBJ2-3, the V gene TRBV18, with 12 bases fitting TRBD1. J was trimmed by 3 bases and V by 4 bases; bases with no gene match: 5. This CDR3 is 16 amino acids long. Germline values: CDR1 KGHSH, CDR2 LQKENI. CDR3 coding DNA: TGTGCCAGCTCACTTGGGACAGGGGGCACGACAGATACGCAGTATTTT. As protein: CASSLGTGGTTDTQYF.

As concerns this clone: The sample holds other DNA sequences that translate to the same CDR3. The chain combines TRBV2 with TRBJ2-5; unclear D gene. CDR1 SNHLY and CDR2 FYNNEI come from the germline V gene. This CDR3 spans 14 amino acids. Trimming shortened V by 3 bases and J by 2 bases, and 10 bases separated the two germline ends. CDR3 in amino acids: CASSDQQTQETQYF. CDR3 in DNA: TGTGCCAGCAGTGACCAACAGACACAAGAGACCCAGTACTTC. The variable domain in full, with the rest retrieved from reference TRBV2 and TRBJ2-5, is EPEVTQTPSHQVTQMGQEVILRCVPISNHLYFYWYRQILGQKVEFLVSFYNNEISEKSEIFDDQFSVERPDGSNFTLKIRSTKLEDSAMYFCASSDQQTQETQYFGPGTRLLVL.